This T cell receptor beta chain was documented in a study of human T cells and chemical hapten exposure. V lost 7 bases and J 1 base, leaving 8 bases between the germline ends. The CDR3 is 12 residues long. In germline, CDR1 is DFQATT, CDR2 SNEGSKA (reference sequence). This sample's time point: patch test 3, about 24 weeks after DPC sensitization. Treatment described: therapeutic diphenylcyclopropenone sensitization with weekly scalp DPC. Separate cDNA molecules received unique molecular identifiers, which the library attached to them. One entry per CDR3 protein, called by TCRdb with MiXCR from the RACE reads. The sample lists 55,000 to 75,000 distinct CDR3 sequences, 12% occurring once. This clonotype was detected only a few times.

The source was whole blood, collected in connection with sensitization to the hapten diphenylcyclopropenone (DPC). The sequence came from a man aged 25 to 40 with alopecia areata. Some clones in this sample may be carry-over from other donors' samples. The chain combines TRBV20-1 with TRBJ1-5, with D unclear. The CDR3 bases are TGCAGTGGAGGGCGGAGCAATCAGCCCCAGCATTTT. Residues: CSGGRSNQPQHF.